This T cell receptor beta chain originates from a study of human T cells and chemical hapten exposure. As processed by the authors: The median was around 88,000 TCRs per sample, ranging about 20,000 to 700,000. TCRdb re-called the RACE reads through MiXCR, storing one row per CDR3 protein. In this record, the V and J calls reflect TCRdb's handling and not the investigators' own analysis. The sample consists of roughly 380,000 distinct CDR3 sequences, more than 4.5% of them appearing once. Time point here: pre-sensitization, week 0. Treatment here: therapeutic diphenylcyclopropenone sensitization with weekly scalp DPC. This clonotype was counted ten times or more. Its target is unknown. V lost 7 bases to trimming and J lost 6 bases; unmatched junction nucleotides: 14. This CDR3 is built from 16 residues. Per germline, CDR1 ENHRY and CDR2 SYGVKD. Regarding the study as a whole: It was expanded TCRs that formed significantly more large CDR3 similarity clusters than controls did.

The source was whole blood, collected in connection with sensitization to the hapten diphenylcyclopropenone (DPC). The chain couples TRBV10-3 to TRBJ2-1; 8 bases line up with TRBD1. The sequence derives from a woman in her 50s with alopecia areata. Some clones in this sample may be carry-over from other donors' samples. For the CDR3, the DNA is TGTGCCATCACTTCCCCCGGGACAGGTGTCCGCAATGAGCAGTTCTTC. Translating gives CAITSPGTGVRNEQFF.